This T cell receptor beta chain is drawn from a study of T cell responses to AZD1222 COVID-19 vaccine (dated by TCRdb to the early 2020s). Notes on the research overall: AZD1222 recipients whose second dose came at about 4 weeks and those whose second dose came at about 12 weeks were combined into one group, since spike-specific TCR depth and breadth did not differ between the two schedules. TCR sequencing covered some 240 trial participants: nearly 210 given two doses of AZD1222 and around 25 given two doses of MenACWY control vaccine. Trial participants were enrolled into age subgroups of 18-55, 56-69 and 70-plus years, which contained roughly 150, 30 and 60 TCR-sequenced participants, respectively.

The time point label on this specimen signifies: baseline before first vaccination. The vaccinee samples were drawn from two UK trials, COV001 and COV002, one of which was a single-blind randomized controlled phase 2/3 trial testing AZD1222 (ChAdOx1 nCoV-19) in healthy adults. For TCRbeta chain sequencing, PBMC samples were collected from trial participants at day 0 and at day 28 after the second dose. As concerns this clone: The antigen it binds to is not known. No base-level quality is on record; no much larger clone is a single base apart.

Broad study findings and their caveats: In the small 56-69-year group, the increase in depth fell short of significance, most likely because of low power. Reportedly, close to half of the unique spike-specific TCRs recognized epitopes lying outside the regions that are mutated in the B.1.351 and B.1.1.7 variants. A significant rise in spike-specific TCR breadth and depth was observed after two AZD1222 doses relative to day 0 and relative to MenACWY recipients. Participants were mostly white British, with more females than males. The authors suggested clonal diversity may have been underestimated. Because no samples from the day 14 peak response were available, repertoires could be characterized only after the peak T cell response. CD4 TCRs associated with the vaccine covered the entire spike protein, and the dominant responses were in regions 160-218 and 743-854. Conclusions about previously exposed vaccinees are limited, since just five to seven AZD1222 recipients were seropositive for SARS-CoV-2 at baseline.

The CDR3 regions of human TCRbeta chains were analyzed by immunosequencing. The original methods were these. TCRs in the repertoires were matched against a reference library of SARS-CoV-2-specific TCRs that had been generated with the MIRA antigen-specificity platform. Breadth was defined as the fraction of unique TCRs that were SARS-CoV-2-associated, and depth was defined as the fraction of total T cells that were SARS-CoV-2-associated. Using the MIRA data, each spike-specific TCR was mapped to the spike region that the TCR reacts to and placed in a CD4 or CD8 class. Log10-transformed breadth and depth values were compared by one-way ANOVA with Sidak's multiple comparisons tests. TCRdb limited this immuneACCESS table to in-frame rearrangements with V and J called. A share of clones is missing; checked studies link under half to unresolved V genes, and the rest is unexplained. V and J calls plus clone size are reproduced from that table; the DNA served to infer D and trimming. This sample gives about 180,000 clones in total; roughly 88% of them show up just once. The leading ten clones occupy approximately 7.7% of the sample.

CDR1 and CDR2 are drawn from the germline V gene (reference sequence): LNHDA, SQIVND. V ends up 3 bases short and J 7 bases short, with an unmatched junction base count of 8. The CDR3, from cysteine to phenylalanine, totals 16 residues. Kept here is only the CDR3 DNA, which spans 48 bases and is read in frame from base 1. The rearranged chain carries TRBV19 and TRBJ1-4, with 10 bases matching TRBD1. This receptor was identified in an adult in good health. Material: peripheral blood, obtained on day 0 of AZD1222 vaccination. The CDR3 region reads CASSIHSTGGFEKLFF. The base sequence is TGTGCCAGTAGTATCCACTCGACAGGGGGCTTTGAAAAACTGTTTTTT. This CDR3, with the reference TRBV19 and TRBJ1-4 proteins standing in past its ends, gives the full variable domain DGGITQSPKYLFRKEGQNVTLSCEQNLNHDAMYWYRQDPGQGLRLIYYSQIVNDFQKGDIAEGYSVSREKKESFPLTVTSAQKNPTAFYLCASSIHSTGGFEKLFFGSGTQLSVL.